This T cell receptor beta chain was captured in a study of blood T cell repertoires in COVID-19. Study-level background: The United States, Italy and Spain were the sources of the acute and convalescent COVID-19 samples.

TCRdb keeps only in-frame clones here, not all; method: immunoSEQ multiplex PCR. The repertoire holds roughly 250,000 clones, with around 81% as singletons. In its sample, this clone was seen once. The material sequenced was peripheral blood. The receptor's source is a middle-aged man with active or convalescent COVID-19.

Written as DNA, the CDR3 is TGTGCCAGCAGTCGGACAGGGGTTGTTGAAAAACTGTTTTTT. Protein product: CASSRTGVVEKLFF. J is TRBJ1-4 and V is TRBV14; the match to TRBD1 covers 9 bases. The CDR3 is 14 residues long. V lost 6 bases to trimming and J lost 7 bases; unmatched junction nucleotides: 6. Germline-derived CDR1 and CDR2 are SGHDN and FVKESK.